The clone carrying this TCR beta chain was found a few times. Its antigen remains unidentified. Each CDR3 protein is one row after TCRdb ran MiXCR on the RT-PCR reads. Among under 800,000 distinct CDR3 sequences listed, approximately 13% were seen once. The CDR3 runs to 15 residues. V gave up 7 bases and J gave up 6 bases; unmatched junction bases: 10. The source of the sample is a study of response to subunit inactivated influenza vaccine. Findings and caveats of the study: The study's authors posited that every seasonal influenza vaccination enlists few new T cells.

The TCR was taken from a man aged 50-60 years who received an inactivated influenza vaccine. The chain combines TRBV12-3 or TRBV12-4 with TRBJ2-1, with TRBD1 matching over 9 bases. The sequencing here drew on PBMCs from blood, taken approximately 15 days before vaccination. This CDR3 is CASTLRGTGSNEQFF. CDR3 in DNA: TGTGCCAGCACCCTTAGAGGGACAGGGTCCAATGAGCAGTTCTTC.